The 8 T cell receptor beta chains below come from one sample, sequenced in a study of blood T cells in healthy people across ages. With a J-beta primer mix and a sample-barcoded 5' primer, a second PCR ran about 7 to 12 cycles. TCRdb recomputed calls from the 5' RACE reads with MiXCR, one row per CDR3 protein. Of approximately 1.5 million distinct CDR3 sequences listed, roughly 43% were seen once; the top ten hold approximately 4%. The sequenced sample was blood. All receptors come from a woman under 30 in good health.

This clonotype was observed once. The CDR3 nucleotides read TGCGCCAGCACGAGAATTTACGGCACAGATACGCAGTATTTT. Encoded protein: CASTRIYGTDTQYF. This chain joins TRBV10-2 and TRBJ2-3; D is unresolved. There are 14 residues in the CDR3. CDR1 is WSHSY, CDR2 SAAADI, per germline. The V end was cut by 7 bases, the J end by 1 base, with 12 bases between.

This clonotype was counted between two and nine times. The V call is TRBV6-5, the J call TRBJ2-7; 9 bases match TRBD1. Germline CDR1 is MNHEY and CDR2 is SVGAGI. V shed 6 bases, J shed 1 base, and the junction held 7 bases outside the gene matches. The CDR3 extends over 15 amino acids. This CDR3 is CASRVQGAGSYEQYF. In nucleotides, the CDR3 is TGTGCCAGCAGAGTACAGGGGGCGGGATCCTACGAGCAGTACTTC.

As concerns this clonotype: One end of the junction fails to match germline, which may point to a read error. The chain has TRBV11-2 and TRBJ2-1; 8 nucleotides match TRBD1. The CDR3 has 17 amino acids. Per germline, CDR1 SGHAT and CDR2 FQNNGV. CDR3 region: CASSQMIPGTGYNEQFF. The CDR3 nucleotides read TGCGCCAGCAGCCAAATGATTCCCGGGACAGGCTACAATGAGCAGTTCTTC.

This chain uses TRBV5-1 with TRBJ2-7, with D possibly TRBD2 on 6 matching bases. This CDR3 has 17 amino acids. CDR1 is SGHRS, CDR2 YFSETQ, per germline. V lost 5 bases and J lost 3, with 24 bases in between. This CDR3 is CASRLGMGRLGHYEQYF. The CDR3 nucleotides read TGCGCCAGCAGGCTCGGGATGGGGAGGTTAGGACACTACGAGCAGTACTTC.

This sequence joins TRBV3-1 and TRBJ2-7; TRBD1 matches 7 bases. The J call is in doubt because the DNA end fits TRBJ2-5 better. The CDR3 spans 13 residues. The germline V gene has CDR1 LGHDT and CDR2 YNNKEL (reference sequence). The CDR3 loop is CASSIGTAKTQYF. The CDR3 coding sequence is TGTGCCAGCAGCATTGGGACAGCGAAGACCCAGTACTTC.

This clonotype was seen only a few times. V usage is TRBV27 and J usage is TRBJ2-7; D not certain. Germline V CDR1 and CDR2: MNHEY, SMNVEV (reference sequence). This CDR3 is built from 16 residues. V lost 7 bases and J lost 2, with 21 bases in between. The CDR3 loop reads CASIDMRIKNPYEQYF. The CDR3 nucleotides read TGTGCCAGCATCGACATGCGGATAAAAAACCCCTACGAGCAGTACTTC.

About this clonotype: A junction boundary mismatches the germline segment, possibly from a read error. The V and J genes are TRBV29-1 and TRBJ1-1; 7 positions match TRBD1. The CDR3 is 14 residues long. In germline, CDR1 is SQVTM, CDR2 ANQGSEA. In DNA form, the CDR3 reads TGCGGCGTCGTTACACAGGGGACGAACACTGAAGCTTTCTTT. This sequence encodes CGVVTQGTNTEAFF. Filled out from reference TRBV29-1 and TRBJ1-1, the complete variable domain reads SAVISQKPSRDICQRGTSLTIQCQVDSQVTMMFWYRQQPGQSLTLIATANQGSEATYESGFVIDKFPISRPNLTFSTLTVSNMSPEDSSIYLCGVVTQGTNTEAFFGQGTRLTVV.

The rearrangement joins TRBV29-1 to TRBJ1-1, with D possibly TRBD1 on 5 matching bases. The CDR3 sequence is 14 residues long. Trimming cost V 1 base and J 4 bases, with 13 bases left between them. CDR1 SQVTM and CDR2 ANQGSEA come from the germline V gene. CDR3 protein: CSVEGPNGGTEAFF. In DNA form, the CDR3 reads TGCAGCGTTGAAGGCCCAAATGGGGGCACTGAAGCTTTCTTT.